The rows below give T cell receptor beta chains drawn from one sample of a study of Graves' ophthalmopathy and Graves' hyperthyroidism. TCRdb re-derived calls from the multiplex PCR reads in MiXCR, one entry per CDR3 protein. The sample holds 200,000 to 300,000 distinct CDR3 sequences, 40% to 50% seen once. Sequencing was performed on peripheral blood. The receptors shown here come from an adult man with Graves' ophthalmopathy. Both conserved end residues are part of each CDR3. The D gene is left open where the match is weak. Size values are once, few and many counts, or a class for expanded clones, and some rows have none.

clone_size j_call d_call v_call cdr3_nt cdr3_aa
. TRBJ1-6 . TRBV9 TGTGCCAGCAGTTCACCAATCCAAAATTCACCCCTCCACTTT CASSSPIQNSPLHF
few TRBJ2-7 TRBD1 TRBV11-2 TGTGCCAGCAGCCCCCGGACAGGGACGGACTACGAGCAGTACTTC CASSPRTGTDYEQYF
. TRBJ2-2 TRBD2 TRBV7-9 TGTGCCAGCAGACCCCTCACGGGAGCGGGAAGCACCGGGGAGCTGTTTTTT CASRPLTGAGSTGELFF
few TRBJ2-7 . TRBV10-3 TGTGCCAGCAGTTGGTCCTACGAGCAGTACTTC CASSWSYEQYF
. TRBJ1-2 TRBD1 TRBV28 TGTGCCAGCAAGAGACAGGGGGTGGGTGGCTACACCTTC CASKRQGVGGYTF
. TRBJ1-4 TRBD1 TRBV20-1 TGCAGTACTGCCGCGTCTACAGGGGATGAAAAACTGTTTTTT CSTAASTGDEKLFF
. TRBJ1-5 TRBD1 TRBV20-1 TGCAGTGCTGGACAGGGCCCTCCCAATCAGCCCCAGCATTTT CSAGQGPPNQPQHF
few TRBJ1-2 . TRBV12-3/TRBV12-4 TGTGCCAGCAGTTCATTCCCGGGAGCTAATGGCTACACCTTC CASSSFPGANGYTF
. TRBJ1-3 TRBD1 TRBV2 TGTGCCAGCAGTCCCGACAGGGCGCGGAGGTACACCATATATTTT CASSPDRARRYTIYF
. TRBJ2-7 TRBD1 TRBV19 TGTGCCAGTAGTATCCTCCCGGGACAGGGAGTATACGAGCAGTACTTC CASSILPGQGVYEQYF
few TRBJ1-5 . TRBV12-3/TRBV12-4 TGTGCCAGCACCCTAGGGGGGTTTGGCAATCAGCCCCAGCATTTT CASTLGGFGNQPQHF
. TRBJ1-4 . TRBV7-8 TGTGCCAGCAGCTTAAACGAGGGCAAGCGGGAAAAACTGTTTTTT CASSLNEGKREKLFF
. TRBJ1-2 . TRBV11-1 TGTGCCAGCAGCTGGCGCGGGGGAGATGGCTACACCTTC CASSWRGGDGYTF
. TRBJ1-1 . TRBV5-8 TGTGCCAGCAGCTTGGGAGACGGTTTTCGCGCTTTCTTT CASSLGDGFRAFF
once TRBJ1-1 . TRBV15 TGTGCCACCAGCCCCCGGGGTGAGGGGACTGAAGCTTTCTTT CATSPRGEGTEAFF
. TRBJ2-2 . TRBV7-2 TGTGCCAGCAGTAAATCGGGCAACACCGGGGAGCTGTTTTTT CASSKSGNTGELFF